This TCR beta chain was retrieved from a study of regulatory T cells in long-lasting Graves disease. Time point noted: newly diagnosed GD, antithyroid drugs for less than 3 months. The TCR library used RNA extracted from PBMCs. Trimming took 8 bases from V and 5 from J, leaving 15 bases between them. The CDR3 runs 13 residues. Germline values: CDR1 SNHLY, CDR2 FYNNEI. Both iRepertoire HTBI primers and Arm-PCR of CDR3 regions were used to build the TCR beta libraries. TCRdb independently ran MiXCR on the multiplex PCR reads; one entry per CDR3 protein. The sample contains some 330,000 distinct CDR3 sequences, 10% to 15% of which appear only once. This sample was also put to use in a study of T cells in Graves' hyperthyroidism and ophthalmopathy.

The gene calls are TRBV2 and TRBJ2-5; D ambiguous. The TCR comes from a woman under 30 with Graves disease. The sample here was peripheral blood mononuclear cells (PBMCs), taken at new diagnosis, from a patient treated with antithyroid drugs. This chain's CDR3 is CASLDIMEETQYF. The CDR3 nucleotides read TGTGCCAGCCTAGACATTATGGAGGAGACCCAGTACTTC.